This T cell receptor beta chain was recovered during a study of cytomegalovirus exposure and HLA in healthy donors (dated by TCRdb to 2016 to 2017). A note on the overall study: In an earlier analysis of under 750 of the donors, around 290 Gb of sequence data and just under 120 million unique TCR beta sequences from 150 million to 200 million T cells were reported. The study was designed to test whether signatures of past pathogen exposure could be identified by cataloging public T cell receptors. Every discovery cohort repertoire had been produced on one sequencing platform. In addition to the first cohort of approximately 650 subjects, a separate validation cohort of over 90 different subjects was used. Of the 300 to 500 genotyped donors, less than 85% were placed in the genetic ancestry cluster associated with self-reported Caucasian donors. In a later genetic analysis, genome-wide SNP genotypes for about three fifths of the 666 donors were used, and that subset was treated as a discovery cohort. Typing coverage varied by locus: roughly 629-640 donors for A, B, C, DRB1 and DQB1; approximately 500 for DQA1; over 600 for DPA1; 450 to 480 for DPB1. Both class I and class II loci were covered by HLA typing, at four-digit resolution. Across some 400 genotyped donors of the cohort, an average of about 220,000 unique TCR beta nucleotide sequences per donor were sequenced, and 15% to 20% of those sequences were non-productive. Donor age, sex, ethnicity and CMV serostatus were collected together with the repertoire data. High-throughput TCR immunosequencing, statistical association of individual TCRs with disease status, and machine learning were combined to predict cytomegalovirus infection status. About 300 gigabases of sequencing data and approximately 80 million unique TCR sequences were included in an early release covering several hundred HLA-typed donors. The T cell repertoires of 550 to 850 subjects were profiled by immunosequencing and related to cytomegalovirus serostatus. In a later analysis, previously published TCR beta repertoires from several hundred donors were re-analyzed and high-resolution HLA genotyping was added so that TCR occurrence patterns could be studied. To decide whether each TCR beta V gene segment behaved as functional or pseudogenic, an earlier analysis of some 600 of the donors relied on high-throughput TCR beta sequencing. Rather than using new phenotypic data, the later analysis identified candidate immune exposures from TCR beta sequences and from how often those sequences occurred across donors. Because of strong linkage in the cohort, roughly five DR-DQ haplotypes were treated as single units for association and clustering. On the study overall, not on this receptor specifically: A later analysis reported that several top co-occurrence clusters appeared linked to parvovirus B19, influenza, CMV and Epstein-Barr virus. Specific HLA alleles were associated with some 15,000 TCR beta sequences at a false discovery rate of 0.05 in a later analysis. Because counts were too low, approximately 15 rarely observed V segments, including chromosome 9 orphons, were excluded from the earlier analysis of some 590 of the donors. A total of about 180 TCR beta chains were listed by the study as associated with cytomegalovirus. Immune exposure information for the cohort was limited to CMV serostatus. A later analysis found that TCR association rates varied across HLA loci, with DRB1 alleles showing the most associated TCRs and HLA-C alleles the fewest. Most CMV-associated TCR beta chains appeared to be HLA-restricted in a later analysis, and the HLA associations seemed to be driven largely by CMV exposure. Because some donors lacked HLA typing at each locus, the association tests relied only on the typed subset. Correlated functional status among segregating V segments might reflect linkage disequilibrium, but an unknown experimental factor could not be ruled out. The classifier was reported to diagnose cytomegalovirus status with high specificity and sensitivity in both the original cohort and the validation cohort. While some public TCRs were present in many individuals, most TCR sequences turned up only very rarely across donors. The authors suggested that the approach could potentially be extended to other disease states and immunological phenotypes. A further reported finding was that TCR beta sequences accurately predicted the HLA-A and HLA-B alleles for most subjects in the first cohort. In a later analysis, HLA-associated TCR beta chains showed more clonal expansion and lower generation probabilities than non-associated chains that were equally common. Only TCR beta chains were sequenced in this cohort, and the absence of alpha or paired-chain data limited detectable features. A later genetic analysis associated a missense DCLRE1C variant with V-gene and J-gene trimming of TCR beta chains, and an independent cohort replicated the association. In an earlier analysis of about 600 of the donors, most TCR beta V segments appeared in productive rearrangements about 87% or about 30% of the time, broadly matching IMGT annotations. A cluster of highly shared sequence variants was judged likely to be a technical artifact of the sequencing pipeline. A later genetic analysis reported fewer N-insertions in productive TCRs among donors in an Asian-associated ancestry cluster than the roughly 670-donor mean. When HLA alleles, especially DR and DQ, strongly co-occurred, attributing TCR associations to individual alleles was difficult. In vitro tests confirmed that a few of the cytomegalovirus-associated TCR beta chains recognize cytomegalovirus antigens. Roughly uniform sequencing depth across donors was assumed in presence/absence analyses, although this assumption may not hold. The 87-base-pair reads could not distinguish some IMGT-functional V segments, including TRBV6-2 and TRBV6-3, so those segments were excluded.

The cohort consisted of some 730 healthy bone marrow donors. At the time of sampling, all cohort members were nominally healthy, though unrecorded immune exposures were likely present. The donor tested CMV seropositive, placing the donor among the 290 or so seropositive members of the cohort. A peripheral blood sample was provided by each donor, and peripheral blood mononuclear cells were used for TCR beta sequencing. Genomic DNA extraction from the blood cell samples was performed with the Qiagen DNeasy Blood Extraction Kit. To prepare the library, the immunoSEQ multiplex PCR assay was applied. For the multiplex PCR, a mixture combining 60 forward primers for TCR Vbeta segments and 13 reverse primers for TCR Jbeta segments was used. The CDR3 region of rearranged TCR beta genes was amplified from genomic DNA by a multiplex PCR assay. On the Illumina HiSeq System, the amplified TCR beta libraries were sequenced as 87-base-pair reads. The paper's data handling went like this. A later analysis tallied 80 million to 95 million unique TCR beta chains across the 700 or so repertoires, and approximately 12 million of those chains were shared by two or more donors. A nearest-neighbor algorithm error-corrected the raw reads and collapsed the reads into unique sequences, merging closely related sequences to remove PCR and sequencing errors. CDR3 sequences were aligned to IMGT reference sequences to assign V, D and J gene segments. For a sequence to be retained, a match of at least six nucleotides was required to both a V gene segment and a J gene segment. A rearrangement was called productive if the CDR3 had no stop codons and remained in frame with V and J, and every other rearrangement was called non-productive. Following IMGT convention, CDR3 was defined as the stretch from the second conserved V-encoded cysteine to the conserved J-encoded phenylalanine. The earlier analysis of 500 to 600 of the donors excluded sequences that lacked an unambiguous match to a single V gene segment. In an earlier analysis of a few hundred of the donors, V segments were called functional above 56.7% productive rearrangements and were called segregating when the between-donor standard deviation exceeded 5%. A statistical classification framework was developed to diagnose cytomegalovirus status using the catalog of TCR beta chain sequences. In a later analysis, V and J genes were assigned by comparing TCR nucleotide sequences against IMGT/GENE-DB human TR gene sequences. The TCRdist pipeline was used in a later analysis to assign CDR3 sequences and most-parsimonious VDJ recombination scenarios. A later analysis defined each TCR beta chain by its CDR3 amino acid sequence plus V-gene family, and excluded reads lacking a unique V-gene family. In a later analysis, around 650 highly shared, low-generation-probability nucleotide sequences were removed to address suspected cross-contamination and a sequencing artifact. For each public chain, a later analysis derived a clonal expansion index from normalized ranks of inferred template counts within each repertoire. Generation probabilities in a later analysis came from a VDJ recombination model fitted to out-of-frame rearrangements, and those results were checked against IGoR. A later analysis scored TCR-TCR, TCR-HLA and TCR-CMV co-occurrence with hypergeometric tests, applying a repertoire-size bias correction to TCR pairs. A later analysis estimated false discovery rates by permuting HLA or CMV assignments 20 times. In a later analysis, co-occurring TCRs were grouped with DBSCAN, and TCRdist sequence similarity was added when clustering was performed within HLA-allele-positive subsets. For co-occurrence clustering, repertoires with fewer than 30,000 or more than 120,000 public chains were excluded, along with roughly 5 repertoires with anomalous nucleotide sharing. In its TCRdb copy, this immuneACCESS table keeps in-frame sequences only and misses some clones. Where compared with another copy, unresolved V genes explain less than half of these, and the others have no known cause. V and J calls and clone size are those listed in that table; D and trimming were worked out from the DNA. This specimen's table enumerates 60,000 to 90,000 clones. The ten largest clonotypes hold about 5% of the sample.

Remarks on this clone: The antigen it binds to is not known.

From its cysteine to its phenylalanine, the CDR3 spans 13 amino acids. Only the CDR3 part of the read is kept: 39 bases, read in frame from the first base. V loses 5 bases of germline sequence and J loses 5 bases, and the interval between the two ends is 10 bases. The germline V gene provides CDR1 SGHNT and CDR2 YENEEA. This chain joins TRBV11-3 to TRBJ2-1, with no confidently assigned D gene. The source is a woman aged 35 to 49 in good health and CMV-seropositive. The sequenced sample consisted of PBMCs. Here is the DNA: TGTGCCAGCAGCGCCCTGAGGAACAATGAGCAGTTCTTC. Its amino acids are CASSALRNNEQFF. With all but the CDR3 taken from the reference TRBV11-3 and TRBJ2-1 genes, the full variable domain is: EAGVVQSPRYKIIEKKQPVAFWCNPISGHNTLYWYLQNLGQGPELLIRYENEEAVDDSQLPKDRFSAERLKGVDSTLKIQPAELGDSAVYLCASSALRNNEQFFGPGTRLTVL.